A selection of T cell receptor beta chains follows, all from one sample in a study of cytomegalovirus exposure and HLA in healthy donors. The repertoire was sequenced with immunoSEQ multiplex PCR; TCRdb's copy has only in-frame clones and lacks some. In the table there are more than 120,000 clones, over 75% of which are singletons. The material sequenced was PBMCs. The receptor source for this set is a woman aged 30 to 39 in good health and CMV-seronegative. Each CDR3 is given with its conserved first and last residue. D genes are given only for firm matches. Clone size is not always given. Where it is, it says once, few, many or a class for expanded clones.

NA | TRBJ1-5 | once | TRBV19 | TGTGCCAGTAGTATTAAAGGGATGGGAGAGGGCCAGCATTTT | CASSIKGMGEGQHF
TRBD2 | TRBJ2-5 | NA | TRBV6-1 | TGTGCCAGCAGGAAAGTAGCGGGAGTTGGAGAGACCCAGTACTTC | CASRKVAGVGETQYF
NA | TRBJ2-7 | NA | TRBV11-2 | TGTGCCAGCAGCTTAGACAGGTCATCATACGAGCAGTACTTC | CASSLDRSSYEQYF
TRBD1 | TRBJ2-5 | once | TRBV2 | TGTGCCAGCACGCCCAACCCGGGGACAGGGGGCCTTGTGCAGTACTTC | CASTPNPGTGGLVQYF
TRBD2 | TRBJ2-5 | NA | TRBV7-7 | TGTGCCAGCAGCTTGGGACTAGCGGGAGTTCCGCCCCTAGAGACCCAGTACTTC | CASSLGLAGVPPLETQYF
NA | TRBJ2-7 | NA | TRBV27 | TGTGCCAGCTCTAGGGGGGGCAGGGGGCGCGGGGACTACGAGCAGTACTTC | CASSRGGRGRGDYEQYF
NA | TRBJ2-7 | NA | TRBV5-1 | TGCGCCAGCAGTTTGGCAGGGTCCTACGAGCAGTACTTC | CASSLAGSYEQYF
TRBD1 | TRBJ2-5 | NA | TRBV7-2 | TGTGCCAGCAGCCATGGGACAGCCCAGACCCAGTACTTC | CASSHGTAQTQYF
NA | TRBJ2-3 | once | TRBV6-4 | TGTGCCAGCAGTCCGGCGGAAAGCACAGATACGCAGTATTTT | CASSPAESTDTQYF
NA | TRBJ1-1 | NA | TRBV9 | TGTGCCAGCAGCATAGAACAGGGTTTAGGGACTGAAGCTTTCTTT | CASSIEQGLGTEAFF
NA | TRBJ2-5 | NA | TRBV9 | TGTGCCAGCAGCGTAGACAGGGAGCCCCAAGAGACCCAGTACTTC | CASSVDREPQETQYF
TRBD2 | TRBJ2-1 | NA | TRBV7-2 | TGTGCCAGCCGAACTAGCGGCAGGAATGAGCAGTTCTTC | CASRTSGRNEQFF
NA | TRBJ1-5 | NA | TRBV4-1 | TGCGCCAGCAGCCAAGATTGGCTCGATCAGCCCCAGCATTTT | CASSQDWLDQPQHF
TRBD1 | TRBJ2-7 | NA | TRBV9 | TGTGCCAGCAGCGTAGGGGACAGGGACTCCTACGAGCAGTACTTC | CASSVGDRDSYEQYF
TRBD2 | TRBJ2-2 | NA | TRBV2 | TGTGCCAGCAGTGTAGCGGGAGGCATCACCGGGGAGCTGTTTTTT | CASSVAGGITGELFF
NA | TRBJ2-5 | NA | TRBV7-3 | TGTGCCAGCAGCTTAAGCTCAGGGGAGGGAGAGACCCAGTACTTC | CASSLSSGEGETQYF
TRBD2 | TRBJ2-7 | NA | TRBV10-1 | TGCGCCACGGGCAGCCGTCTGGCGCGGGAGCTCTTCTACGAGCAGTACTTC | CATGSRLARELFYEQYF
NA | TRBJ2-1 | NA | TRBV29-1 | TGCAGCGTTGAGGACAACTACAATGAGCAGTTCTTC | CSVEDNYNEQFF
NA | TRBJ2-1 | once | TRBV7-6 | TGTGCCAGCAGCTTAGGGGGAGAGGGAAATGAGCAGTTCTTC | CASSLGGEGNEQFF
TRBD2 | TRBJ2-2 | NA | TRBV11-3 | TGTGCCAGCAGCCCGAGGAGCGGGAGGGCCGGGGAGCTGTTTTTT | CASSPRSGRAGELFF
NA | TRBJ1-2 | NA | TRBV7-2 | TGTGCCAGCAGCTTGTGGCCCCAGGGGCTCTATGGCTACACCTTC | CASSLWPQGLYGYTF
NA | TRBJ1-2 | NA | TRBV10-2 | TGCGCCAGCAGCGCGGAGAGGGCAGCCCGTAACTATGGCTACACCTTC | CASSAERAARNYGYTF
TRBD1 | TRBJ2-5 | NA | TRBV2 | TGTGCCAGCAGGGACAGGGAAGAGACCCAGTACTTC | CASRDREETQYF
NA | TRBJ1-1 | NA | TRBV7-3 | TGTGCCAGCAGACAGGGTGACGGCACTGAAGCTTTCTTT | CASRQGDGTEAFF
TRBD1 | TRBJ1-2 | NA | TRBV9 | TGTGCCAGCAGCGTCGGACAGGCAAAAGGCTACACCTTC | CASSVGQAKGYTF
NA | TRBJ2-3 | few | TRBV6-6 | TGTGCCAGCAGTTACTCAGGCGGGGTTAGCACAGATACGCAGTATTTT | CASSYSGGVSTDTQYF
TRBD2 | TRBJ2-7 | NA | TRBV7-9 | TGTGCCAGCAGGTCCCAGCGGGGGTCCCCCTACGAGCAGTACTTC | CASRSQRGSPYEQYF